This T cell receptor (beta chain) was profiled in a study of cytomegalovirus exposure and HLA in healthy donors (dated by TCRdb to between 2016 and 2019). Background on the whole study: The roughly 670 repertoires of the first cohort and the 120 validation repertoires were produced on the same platform, according to a later analysis. The study aimed to test whether cataloging public T cell receptors could reveal signatures of past pathogen exposure. In addition to the first cohort of roughly 670 subjects, a separate validation cohort of 120 different subjects was used. High-throughput TCR immunosequencing, statistical association of individual TCRs with disease status, and machine learning were combined to predict cytomegalovirus infection status. General findings and caveats noted by the study authors: A few of the identified cytomegalovirus-associated TCR beta chains were confirmed in vitro to be specific for cytomegalovirus antigens. A later analysis lacked HLA typing for the validation cohort, so it scored co-occurrence in that cohort across all 120 repertoires. According to the authors, the approach could potentially be generalized to other disease states and immunological phenotypes. The study gave a list of 150 to 200 TCR beta chains associated with cytomegalovirus. The classifier was reported to diagnose cytomegalovirus status with high specificity and sensitivity in both the original cohort and the validation cohort. Most TCR sequences were observed very rarely across donors, whereas some public TCRs were present in many individuals. A later analysis found that TCRs clustered in the first cohort also tended to co-occur in the roughly 120 validation repertoires, with approximately 94% of cluster scores above 0.

The donors were included in the validation cohort of around 120 subjects, a group kept apart from the roughly 690-subject first cohort. Details on this clone: Its cognate antigen has yet to be identified. No much larger clone is present one base from it, and per-base qualities are unavailable.

Libraries were built with the immunoSEQ multiplex PCR assay. The study's own analysis went as follows. A statistical classification framework was built to diagnose cytomegalovirus status from the catalog of TCR beta chain sequences. In TCRdb, the immuneACCESS table is reduced to in-frame sequences with V and J assigned. These tables do not hold every clone; where another copy was compared, an unresolved V gene accounts for under half, and the others remain unexplained. V and J calls and clone size are given by that table; D and trimming were obtained from the DNA. This sample is represented by about 170,000 clones; roughly 91% of them were singletons. The ten largest clonotypes hold 4% to 4.5% of the sample. Trimming removed 4 bases from V and 4 bases from J; the gene matches leave 10 bases unexplained. The CDR3 runs 17 amino acids, cysteine and phenylalanine included. Of the read, only the CDR3 DNA is kept; its 51 bases are in frame from base 1. CDR1 and CDR2, looked up from the germline V gene, are SGHRS and YFSETQ.

This TCR derives from a man aged 18 to 30 in good health and CMV-seropositive. The material sequenced was PBMCs. The rearranged segments are TRBV5-1 and TRBJ2-1, with TRBD2 identical over 11 junction bases. The encoded CDR3 is CASSLRTSGQYYNEQFF. Read as DNA, the sequence is TGCGCCAGCAGCCTCCGGACTAGCGGGCAATATTACAATGAGCAGTTCTTC.